This T cell receptor beta chain was found in a study of cytomegalovirus exposure and HLA in healthy donors. Findings of the study overall: More clonal expansion characterized HLA-associated TCR beta chains than equally common others in a later analysis. In vitro work confirmed that a few CMV-associated chains recognize CMV antigens.

Trimming cost V 5 bases and J 4 bases; bases outside gene matches: 4. The CDR3 spans 14 residues. Per the germline V gene, CDR1 is MNHEY and CDR2 is SVGAGI. PCR used 60 Vbeta primers and 13 Jbeta primers. TCRdb's table, derived via immunoSEQ multiplex PCR, lists solely in-frame clones and lacks some. The table includes 150,000 or so clones, around 10% detected once. Notes on this clone: Its antigen remains unknown.

The receptor comes from a man aged 45-65 years in good health and CMV-seronegative. Sequencing used PBMCs. The rearrangement joins TRBV6-5 to TRBJ2-1, with 8 bases lining up with TRBD1. DNA of the CDR3: TGTGCCAGCAGTCCCACAGGGGGGTACAATGAGCAGTTCTTC. Protein product: CASSPTGGYNEQFF.